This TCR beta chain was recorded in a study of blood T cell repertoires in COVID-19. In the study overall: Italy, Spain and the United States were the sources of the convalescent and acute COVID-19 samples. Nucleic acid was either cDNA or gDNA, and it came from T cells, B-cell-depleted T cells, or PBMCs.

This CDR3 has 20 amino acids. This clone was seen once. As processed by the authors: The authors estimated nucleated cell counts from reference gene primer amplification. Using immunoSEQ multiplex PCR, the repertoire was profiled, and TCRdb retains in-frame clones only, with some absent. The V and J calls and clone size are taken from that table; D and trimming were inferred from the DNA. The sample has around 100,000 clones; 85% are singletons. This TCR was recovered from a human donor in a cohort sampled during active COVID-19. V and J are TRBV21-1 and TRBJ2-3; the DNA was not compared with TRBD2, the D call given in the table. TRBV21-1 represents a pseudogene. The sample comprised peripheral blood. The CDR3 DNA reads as TGTGCCAGCAGCAAAGAAGGGAGACTAGCGGGGGAATCTAGCACAGATACGCAGTATTTT. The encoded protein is CASSKEGRLAGESSTDTQYF.